Listed here are 25 T cell receptor beta chains from one sample, sequenced in a study of T cell responses to AZD1222 COVID-19 vaccine. TCRdb keeps only in-frame clones here, not all; method: immunoSEQ multiplex PCR. Here the sample spans 250,000 to 300,000 clones, 94% being singletons. The sample here was peripheral blood, taken 28 days after the second AZD1222 dose. Receptors were obtained from an adult who received the AZD1222 COVID-19 vaccine.

This clone was recorded once. The chain employs TRBV4-1 and TRBJ1-5; 9 positions match TRBD1. The ends lost 4 bases at V and 5 bases at J; junction bases unmatched: 0. The CDR3 extends over 13 amino acids. Germline CDR1 and CDR2: MGHRA and YSYEKL. CDR3: CASSRTGDQPQHF. The CDR3 DNA follows: TGCGCCAGCAGCCGGACAGGGGATCAGCCCCAGCATTTT.

This chain connects TRBV2 to TRBJ2-2; 10 bases align to TRBD1. The CDR3 spans 14 residues. V trimming: 4 bases; J trimming: 5 bases; junction bases outside the gene matches: 1. Germline values: CDR1 SNHLY, CDR2 FYNNEI. CDR3 loop: CASSGTGGTGELFF. CDR3 DNA sequence: TGTGCCAGCAGTGGGACAGGGGGAACCGGGGAGCTGTTTTTT.

This chain uses TRBV3-1 (or the pseudogene TRBV3-2) with TRBJ1-4; a possible D gene is TRBD1 (5 bases). This CDR3 contains 12 residues. With 5 bases removed from V and 8 bases from J, the gap between germline ends came to 9 bases. Germline assignment: CDR1 LGHDT and CDR2 YNNKEL (reference sequence). The CDR3 is CASSRGGEKLFF. CDR3 in DNA: TGTGCCAGCAGCAGGGGTGGGGAAAAACTGTTTTTT.

The V and J genes are TRBV28 and TRBJ2-5; TRBD2 aligns across 9 bases. Germline V gene data show CDR1 as MDHEN and CDR2 as SYDVKM. After removal of 4 bases from V and 5 bases from J, the junction contained 11 bases not matched to a gene. The CDR3 runs 16 residues. The DNA for the CDR3 is TGTGCCAGCAGTTCCCCCGGGACTAGCCCACCGGAGACCCAGTACTTC. It codes for CASSSPGTSPPETQYF. The full variable domain, rest sourced from reference TRBV28 and TRBJ2-5, is DVKVTQSSRYLVKRTGEKVFLECVQDMDHENMFWYRQDPGLGLRLIYFSYDVKMKEKGDIPEGYSVSREKKERFSLILESASTNQTSMYLCASSSPGTSPPETQYFGPGTRLLVL.

This rearrangement joins TRBV6-5 to TRBJ2-2; D unresolved. This CDR3 region has 15 residues. V lost 4 bases and J lost 7, with 16 bases in between. Germline CDR1 MNHEY, CDR2 SVGAGI. The CDR3 spells CASSWQTGQIGELFF. DNA of the CDR3: TGTGCCAGCAGTTGGCAGACCGGGCAGATCGGGGAGCTGTTTTTT.

This chain connects TRBV5-1 to TRBJ2-7; TRBD2 might be the D (5 bases). The V gene's germline CDR1 is SGHRS and CDR2 YFSETQ. With 5 bases removed from V and 2 bases from J, the gap between germline ends came to 14 bases. The CDR3 runs to 14 residues. For the CDR3, the DNA is TGCGCCAGCAGTTGGAACCCACTAGCCTACGAGCAGTACTTC. It encodes CASSWNPLAYEQYF.

This chain links TRBV28 with TRBJ1-2; D is uncertain. Per germline, CDR1 MDHEN and CDR2 SYDVKM. CDR3 length equals 11 residues. V dropped 6 bases and J dropped 12 bases, with 14 bases sitting between them. CDR3: CASSDQTRNTF. As DNA, the CDR3 is TGTGCCAGCAGCGACCAGACTCGGAACACCTTC.

J is TRBJ1-2 and V is TRBV5-1, with 10 nucleotides matching TRBD1. CDR1 and CDR2 (germline): SGHRS, YFSETQ. V was pared by 3 bases and J by 2 bases, with 1 base of the junction left unmatched. This CDR3 has 14 residues. The DNA for the CDR3 is TGCGCCAGCAGCTCGGACAGGGGGAACTATGGCTACACCTTC. Residues: CASSSDRGNYGYTF.

V gene TRBV9 combines with J gene TRBJ2-3, with 13 bases fitting TRBD2. The V gene end was trimmed by 0 bases and the J gene end by 3 bases; junction bases not matched to a gene: 10. This CDR3 region has 19 residues. CDR1 and CDR2 (germline): SGDLS, YYNGEE. For the CDR3, the DNA is TGTGCCAGCAGCGTAGCTGGGTATCAGACTAGCGGGAGGACAGATACGCAGTATTTT. Translating it yields CASSVAGYQTSGRTDTQYF.

V usage is TRBV28 and J usage is TRBJ2-7, with a weak D call TRBD2 (6 bases). The CDR3 extends over 14 amino acids. Looked up from germline, CDR1 is MDHEN and CDR2 is SYDVKM. The ends were cut back, 5 bases at V and 0 bases at J, with 11 bases in the middle. This CDR3 is CASSPDGSSYEQYF. Here the CDR3 DNA reads TGTGCCAGCAGTCCTGACGGGAGCTCCTACGAGCAGTACTTC.

This clone was seen once. V and J are TRBV14 and TRBJ1-2; D may be TRBD1 (6 bases). CDR3 length: 13 amino acids. In germline, CDR1 is SGHDN, CDR2 FVKESK. V gave up 6 bases and J gave up 2 bases, with 10 bases separating them. The CDR3 region is CASRPTGNYGYTF. Written as DNA, the CDR3 is TGTGCCAGCAGGCCAACAGGGAACTATGGCTACACCTTC. The full variable domain, with the rest looked up from reference TRBV14 and TRBJ1-2, is EAGVTQFPSHSVIEKGQTVTLRCDPISGHDNLYWYRRVMGKEIKFLLHFVKESKQDESGMPNNRFLAERTGGTYSTLKVQPAELEDSGVYFCASRPTGNYGYTFGSGTRLTVV.

With respect to this clone: An end of the junction does not agree with germline; a read error may underlie this. The CDR3 region is CACRNSGLIMLETQYF. The DNA for the CDR3 is TGTGCCTGCAGAAACTCGGGACTCATAATGTTGGAGACCCAGTACTTC. The chain links TRBV2 to TRBJ2-5; D may be TRBD2 (6 bases). CDR1 and CDR2 (germline): SNHLY, FYNNEI. The CDR3 extends over 16 amino acids. Supplemented by reference TRBV2 and TRBJ2-5, the full variable domain reads EPEVTQTPSHQVTQMGQEVILRCVPISNHLYFYWYRQILGQKVEFLVSFYNNEISEKSEIFDDQFSVERPDGSNFTLKIRSTKLEDSAMYFCACRNSGLIMLETQYFGPGTRLLVL.

The chain is built from TRBV18 and TRBJ1-2; no clear D gene. Trimming removed 1 base at V and 6 bases at J, with 9 bases between. From germline, CDR1 is KGHSH and CDR2 LQKENI. This CDR3 region has 13 residues. CDR3 nucleotide sequence: TGTGCCAGCTCACCACTAAACGGAGATGGCTACACCTTC. As protein: CASSPLNGDGYTF.

The chain joins TRBV30 to TRBJ1-4, with D possibly being TRBD1 (6 bases). The V gene's germline CDR1 is GTSNPN and CDR2 SVGIG (reference sequence). CDR3 size: 14 residues. Trimming took 4 bases from V and 5 from J, leaving 14 bases between them. CDR3 amino acids: CAWTRGLSNEKLFF. In DNA, the CDR3 is TGTGCCTGGACCAGGGGCCTGTCGAATGAAAAACTGTTTTTT.

The chain couples TRBV28 to TRBJ2-1; 7 bases are a match to TRBD1. CDR3 length: 16 amino acids. V trimming: 7 bases; J trimming: 0 bases; junction bases outside the gene matches: 9. Germline loops: CDR1 MDHEN, CDR2 SYDVKM. The CDR3 loop is CASTTSGTASYNEQFF. DNA for the CDR3: TGTGCCAGCACCACCTCCGGGACAGCCTCCTACAATGAGCAGTTCTTC.

The J gene is TRBJ1-2, the V gene TRBV10-3; possible D gene TRBD1, 6 bases. This CDR3 has 14 residues. V lost 4 bases and J 3 bases, leaving 12 bases between the germline ends. From germline, CDR1 is ENHRY and CDR2 SYGVKD. The DNA of the CDR3 is TGTGCCATCAGTGGGGAGGGGGAGGACTATGGCTACACCTTC. This encodes CAISGEGEDYGYTF.

The J gene is TRBJ2-7, the V gene TRBV2; D is undetermined. The ends were cut back, 8 bases at V and 7 bases at J, with 12 bases in the middle. CDR3 length: 11 residues. The V gene's germline CDR1 is SNHLY and CDR2 FYNNEI. CDR3 loop: CASQPYGEQYF. CDR3 nucleotide sequence: TGTGCCAGCCAGCCCTACGGGGAGCAGTACTTC.

Only a few counts were recorded for this clone. The junction differs from germline at one of its ends, possibly a read error. The CDR3: CASPPVHRGHF. The CDR3 DNA reads as TGTGCCAGCCCCCCGGTCCACAGGGGCCACTTC. The chain carries TRBV28 and TRBJ2-7; 7 bases are a match to TRBD1. Germline V gene data show CDR1 as MDHEN and CDR2 as SYDVKM. The CDR3 contains 11 residues.

The chain combines TRBV19 with TRBJ2-2, with 9 nucleotides matching TRBD2. J gave up 5 bases and V 8 bases, and 6 bases lay outside the gene matches. This CDR3 is 14 amino acids long. Germline loops: CDR1 LNHDA, CDR2 SQIVND (reference sequence). The CDR3 reads CASRREGRTGELFF. CDR3 bases: TGTGCCAGTCGGCGGGAGGGCCGGACCGGGGAGCTGTTTTTT.

The chain has TRBV2 and TRBJ1-6; 7 bases map to TRBD1. The CDR3 length is 13 residues. Germline CDR1 SNHLY, CDR2 FYNNEI. Trimming at V came to 5 bases and at J to 10 bases, leaving 5 bases not matched to a gene. In nucleotides, the CDR3 is TGTGCCAGCAGTCAGGGGGTCGAATCACCCCTCCACTTT. It translates to CASSQGVESPLHF.

This clone was counted a single time. The genes are TRBV5-4 and TRBJ2-3, with D possibly being TRBD1 or TRBD2 (6 bases each). Trimming stripped 1 base from V and 0 bases from J, with 12 bases between. The CDR3 is 16 amino acids. CDR1 SGHNT and CDR2 YYREEE come from the germline V gene (reference sequence). The CDR3 is CASSLLRGRSTDTQYF. In nucleotides, the CDR3 is TGTGCCAGCAGCTTGTTACGGGGGCGCAGCACAGATACGCAGTATTTT.

The V call is TRBV7-9, the J call TRBJ1-1; possibly TRBD1 for D (5 bases). Germline lookup yields CDR1 SEHNR and CDR2 FQNEAQ (reference sequence). The V and J ends lost 5 bases and 0 bases respectively, with 13 bases between them. This CDR3 spans 15 amino acids. Here the CDR3 reads CASSPQGGVNTEAFF. As DNA, the CDR3 is TGTGCCAGCAGCCCCCAGGGTGGGGTGAACACTGAAGCTTTCTTT.

This clone was counted ten times or more. The chain recombines TRBV7-2 with TRBJ2-1; D gene uncertain. This CDR3 spans 16 amino acids. Trimming took 3 bases from V and 0 from J, leaving 12 bases between them. The germline V gene has CDR1 SGHTA and CDR2 FQGNSA. CDR3 amino acids: CASSFIRRPSYNEQFF. Written as DNA, the CDR3 is TGTGCCAGCAGCTTTATAAGGAGACCCTCCTACAATGAGCAGTTCTTC. Full variable domain (rest looked up from reference TRBV7-2 and TRBJ2-1): GAGVSQSPSNKVTEKGKDVELRCDPISGHTALYWYRQSLGQGLEFLIYFQGNSAPDKSGLPSDRFSAERTGGSVSTLTIQRTQQEDSAVYLCASSFIRRPSYNEQFFGPGTRLTVL.

The rearrangement links TRBV28 to TRBJ1-2; D is unresolved. Deletions cut 4 bases from V and 1 base from J, with 13 bases between. This CDR3 spans 15 amino acids. From germline, CDR1 is MDHEN and CDR2 SYDVKM. The CDR3, as DNA: TGTGCCAGCAGTTCGCATTGGCACCTTAACTATGGCTACACCTTC. Translated, it gives CASSSHWHLNYGYTF.

The V call is TRBV7-2, the J call TRBJ2-3; 16 positions agree with TRBD2. V lost 1 base to trimming and J lost 3 bases; unmatched junction nucleotides: 1. CDR3 size: 17 residues. From germline, CDR1 is SGHTA and CDR2 FQGNSA. The CDR3 sequence is CASSLGGLAGGTDTQYF. Written as DNA, the CDR3 is TGTGCCAGCAGCTTAGGGGGACTAGCGGGAGGGACAGATACGCAGTATTTT.